This T cell receptor beta chain comes out of a study of T cells in women clearing cervical HPV infection. Libraries were prepared by immunoSEQ multiplex PCR; TCRdb keeps only in-frame clonotypes and omits some of them. The sample yields 25,000 or so clones, of which the top ten take up about 9%. With 1 base removed from V and 5 bases from J, the gap between germline ends came to 14 bases. The CDR3 loop spans 15 amino acids. Germline V gene sequence: CDR1 GTSNPN, CDR2 SVGIG (reference sequence). Whole-study findings and limits: Richness plus V gene abundances separated cases from controls with AUC less than 0.9.

A note on this clone: Antigen specificity is unknown. Read coverage stops 3 residues before the CDR3 terminus; the germline J gene supplies the remainder.

The receptor was derived from a woman between 18 and 70 years old with a cervical HPV16 infection that either progressed to CIN3+ or cleared (not recorded which). This rearrangement joins TRBV30 to TRBJ1-4; D remains ambiguous. The sequenced sample was blood buffy coat. CDR3 bases read: TGTGCCTGGAGTGCCCAAGCAGGTTCGAATGAAAAA. Protein: CAWSAQAGSNEK. The whole CDR3 region reads CAWSAQAGSNEKLFF.